This T cell receptor beta chain was captured by sequencing in a study of shared clonotypes between healthy human individuals. General study findings and limits: Sampling involved blood alone; tissue repertoires likely differ. Limitation of the genetic and exposure-history diversity represented came from the few donors. An effect of sequencing depth on clonotype sharing among donors was expected.

The CDR3 consists of 16 residues. V was pared by 0 bases and J by 1 base, with 16 bases between. Germline V gives CDR1 GTSNPN, CDR2 SVGIG (reference sequence). Of note for this clone: Its matching antigen is unknown.

Assay used: immunoSEQ multiplex PCR; TCRdb lists only in-frame clones, some missing. The repertoire holds 950,000 to 1,100,000 clones, with more than 75% as singletons. The TCR comes from a man between 18 and 35 years old in good health. Some clones in this sample may be carry-over from other donors' samples. The V and J genes are TRBV30 and TRBJ2-7; D tentatively reads TRBD1 or TRBD2 (5 bases each). What was sequenced was memory CD4+ T cells from PBMCs. Stated subset: CD45RA-negative fraction. CDR3 in amino acids: CAWSVLKRGLSYEQYF. CDR3 DNA: TGTGCCTGGAGTGTACTGAAGAGGGGCCTTTCCTACGAGCAGTACTTC.